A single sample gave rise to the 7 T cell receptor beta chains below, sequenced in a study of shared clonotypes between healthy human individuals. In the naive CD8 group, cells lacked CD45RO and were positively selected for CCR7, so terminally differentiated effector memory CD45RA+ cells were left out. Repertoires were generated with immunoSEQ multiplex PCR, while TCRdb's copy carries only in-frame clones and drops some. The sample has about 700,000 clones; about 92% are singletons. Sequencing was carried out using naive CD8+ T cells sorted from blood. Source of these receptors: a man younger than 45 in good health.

CDR3 in amino acids: CASSPDRQETQYF. The CDR3 DNA sequence: TGTGCCAGCAGTCCGGACAGGCAAGAGACCCAGTACTTC. The V gene is TRBV5-6, the J gene TRBJ2-5; 7 bases match TRBD1. V was clipped by 5 bases and J by 2 bases; unmatched bases: 3. Germline lookup yields CDR1 SGHDT and CDR2 YYEEEE. CDR3 length: 13 residues.

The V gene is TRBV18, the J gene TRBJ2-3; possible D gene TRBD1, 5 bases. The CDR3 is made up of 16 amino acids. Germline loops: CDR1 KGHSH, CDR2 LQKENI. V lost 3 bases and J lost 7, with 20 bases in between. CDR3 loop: CASSPHPQGPAHTQYF. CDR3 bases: TGTGCCAGCTCACCTCACCCCCAGGGCCCTGCGCATACGCAGTATTTT.

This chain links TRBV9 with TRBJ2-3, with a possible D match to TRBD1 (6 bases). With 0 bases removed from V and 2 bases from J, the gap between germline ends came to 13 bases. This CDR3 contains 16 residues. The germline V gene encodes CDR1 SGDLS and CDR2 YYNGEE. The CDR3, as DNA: TGTGCCAGCAGCGTAGGACAGGTGCAGACCACAGATACGCAGTATTTT. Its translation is CASSVGQVQTTDTQYF.

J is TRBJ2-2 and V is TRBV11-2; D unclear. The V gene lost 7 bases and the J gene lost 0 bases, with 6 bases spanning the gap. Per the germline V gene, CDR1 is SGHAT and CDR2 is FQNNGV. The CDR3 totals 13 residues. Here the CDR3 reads CASMETNTGELFF. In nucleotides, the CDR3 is TGTGCCAGCATGGAAACGAACACCGGGGAGCTGTTTTTT.

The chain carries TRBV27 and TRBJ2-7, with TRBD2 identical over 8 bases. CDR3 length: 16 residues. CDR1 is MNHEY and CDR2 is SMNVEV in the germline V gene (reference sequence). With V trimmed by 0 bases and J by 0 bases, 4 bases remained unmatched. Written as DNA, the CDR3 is TGTGCCAGCAGTTTATCACTAGCGGTACTCTCCTACGAGCAGTACTTC. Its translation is CASSLSLAVLSYEQYF.

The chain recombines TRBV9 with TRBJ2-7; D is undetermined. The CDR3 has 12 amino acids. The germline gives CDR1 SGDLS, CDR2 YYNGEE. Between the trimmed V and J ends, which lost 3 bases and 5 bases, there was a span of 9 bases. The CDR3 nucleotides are TGTGCCAGCAGCGAGACCGGTGACGAGCAGTACTTC. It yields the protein CASSETGDEQYF.

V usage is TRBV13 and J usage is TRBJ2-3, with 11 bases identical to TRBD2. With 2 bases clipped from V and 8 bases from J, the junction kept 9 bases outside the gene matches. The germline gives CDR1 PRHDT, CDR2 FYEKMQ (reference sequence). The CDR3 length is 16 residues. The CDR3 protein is CASSLTSLAGEGTQYF. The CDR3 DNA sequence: TGTGCCAGCAGCTTAACCTCACTAGCGGGAGAGGGTACGCAGTATTTT.